Each of the 16 T cell receptor beta chains below was sequenced from the same sample in a study of control samples from healthy donors and cancer patients. Clones were sequenced by immunoSEQ multiplex PCR, and TCRdb holds only the in-frame ones, with some missing. Of about 120,000 clones in the sample, roughly 90% are singletons; the top ten hold 4.5% to 7%. Sequencing was performed on blood. The receptors here all came from a man aged 18 to 30 in good health.

This sequence joins TRBV13 and TRBJ1-1; 9 bases are shared with TRBD1. After removal of 6 bases from V and 3 bases from J, the junction contained 11 bases not matched to a gene. There are 16 residues in the CDR3. Germline CDR1 and CDR2: PRHDT and FYEKMQ (reference sequence). The CDR3 nucleotides are TGTGCCAGCAGGTATACAGGGGGCGCGGTGGACACTGAAGCTTTCTTT. Encoded protein: CASRYTGGAVDTEAFF.

The chain recombines TRBV9 with TRBJ2-5; 14 bases align to TRBD2. With 4 bases clipped from V and 1 base from J, the junction kept 6 bases outside the gene matches. CDR3 length: 17 amino acids. Germline V CDR1 and CDR2: SGDLS, YYNGEE. The CDR3: CASSYGTSGGVQETQYF. The CDR3 DNA is TGTGCCAGCAGCTATGGGACTAGCGGGGGCGTCCAAGAGACCCAGTACTTC.

The gene calls are TRBV3-1 (or the pseudogene TRBV3-2) and TRBJ2-7, with D unclear. Deletions cut 2 bases from V and 0 bases from J, with 11 bases between. The CDR3 covers 15 residues. Germline CDR1 and CDR2: LGHDT and YNNKEL (reference sequence). The CDR3 spells CASSQLRDASYEQYF. The CDR3, as DNA: TGTGCCAGCAGCCAACTGCGAGACGCCTCCTACGAGCAGTACTTC.

This chain uses TRBV5-4 with TRBJ1-3, with 7 bases lining up with TRBD1. The CDR3 loop spans 17 amino acids. CDR1 SGHNT and CDR2 YYREEE come from the germline V gene (reference sequence). After removal of 0 bases from V and 0 bases from J, the junction contained 6 bases not matched to a gene. The CDR3 reads CASSLGVRGFSGNTIYF. The CDR3 nucleotides are TGTGCCAGCAGCTTGGGGGTCAGGGGGTTCTCTGGAAACACCATATATTTT. The complete variable domain, with remaining parts taken from reference TRBV5-4 and TRBJ1-3, reads ETGVTQSPTHLIKTRGQQVTLRCSSQSGHNTVSWYQQALGQGPQFIFQYYREEENGRGNFPPRFSGLQFPNYSSELNVNALELDDSALYLCASSLGVRGFSGNTIYFGEGSWLTVV.

The J gene is TRBJ1-5, the V gene TRBV27, with TRBD1 as a possible D gene (5 bases). The germline V and J ends were trimmed by 5 bases and 0 bases, with 17 bases remaining between them. The CDR3 has 17 residues. The germline V gene encodes CDR1 MNHEY and CDR2 SMNVEV (reference sequence). In nucleotides, the CDR3 is TGTGCCAGCAGTCTTACCCCGGAGGGGAATAGCAATCAGCCCCAGCATTTT. Translation gives CASSLTPEGNSNQPQHF.

CDR3 amino acids: CASSNRGLVNTEAFF. The CDR3 DNA reads TGTGCCAGTAGTAACAGGGGGCTGGTGAACACTGAAGCTTTCTTT. The V and J genes are TRBV19 and TRBJ1-1; 9 bases agree with TRBD1. Germline V gene lookup returns CDR1 LNHDA and CDR2 SQIVND (reference sequence). CDR3 length: 15 amino acids. Trimming took 4 bases from V and 0 from J; bases not matched to a gene: 3. The entire variable domain, with the rest obtained from reference TRBV19 and TRBJ1-1, is as follows: DGGITQSPKYLFRKEGQNVTLSCEQNLNHDAMYWYRQDPGQGLRLIYYSQIVNDFQKGDIAEGYSVSREKKESFPLTVTSAQKNPTAFYLCASSNRGLVNTEAFFGQGTRLTVV.

The chain recombines TRBV4-1 with TRBJ2-6; TRBD1 matches 9 bases. Trimming at V came to 1 base and at J to 0 bases, leaving 1 base not matched to a gene. CDR1 is MGHRA, CDR2 YSYEKL, per germline. This CDR3 is 17 amino acids long. CDR3 in amino acids: CASSQGTGASGANVLTF. The CDR3, as DNA: TGCGCCAGCAGCCAAGGGACAGGGGCCTCTGGGGCCAACGTCCTGACTTTC.

The CDR3 DNA is TGTGCCAGCAGCAGGACCAGCACAGAGGAGACCCAGTACTTC. It codes for CASSRTSTEETQYF. V is TRBV5-4 and J is TRBJ2-5; D gene ambiguous. This CDR3 comprises 14 residues. Germline values: CDR1 SGHNT, CDR2 YYREEE (reference sequence). V lost 4 bases and J 5 bases, leaving 15 bases between the germline ends. The full variable domain, rest sourced from reference TRBV5-4 and TRBJ2-5, is ETGVTQSPTHLIKTRGQQVTLRCSSQSGHNTVSWYQQALGQGPQFIFQYYREEENGRGNFPPRFSGLQFPNYSSELNVNALELDDSALYLCASSRTSTEETQYFGPGTRLLVL.

The rearrangement joins TRBV6-6 to TRBJ2-3; a weak D match, TRBD1 (6 bases). Per germline, CDR1 MNHNY and CDR2 SVGAGI (reference sequence). The CDR3 contains 17 residues. V lost 5 bases and J 2 bases, leaving 20 bases between the germline ends. CDR3 sequence reads: CASSLSRGPQVTDTQYF. The CDR3 nucleotides are TGTGCCAGCAGTCTAAGCAGGGGACCACAGGTCACAGATACGCAGTATTTT.

This clone was counted once. The chain uses TRBV7-9 and TRBJ2-2, with TRBD2 matching over 13 bases. The CDR3 is 17 amino acids. Germline V gene lookup returns CDR1 SEHNR and CDR2 FQNEAQ (reference sequence). The trim removed 2 bases at V and 6 bases at J, leaving 6 bases unmatched. The CDR3 spells CASSLPTSGGASGELFF. CDR3 coding DNA: TGTGCCAGCAGCTTACCCACTAGCGGGGGGGCCTCCGGGGAGCTGTTTTTT. The full variable domain, rest sourced from reference TRBV7-9 and TRBJ2-2, is DTGVSQNPRHKITKRGQNVTFRCDPISEHNRLYWYRQTLGQGPEFLTYFQNEAQLEKSRLLSDRFSAERPKGSFSTLEIQRTEQGDSAMYLCASSLPTSGGASGELFFGEGSRLTVL.

The V and J genes are TRBV2 and TRBJ1-1, with D tentatively TRBD1 (6 bases). The germline CDR1 and CDR2 sequences are SNHLY and FYNNEI. V lost 11 bases and J 0 bases, leaving 13 bases between the germline ends. This CDR3 has 13 amino acids. The CDR3 nucleotides are TGTGCCGGCAAGACAGGACTGAACACTGAAGCTTTCTTT. Residues: CAGKTGLNTEAFF.

Here the CDR3 reads CASSLTAASGGRTDTQYF. CDR3 DNA: TGTGCCAGCAGCTTAACTGCGGCTAGCGGGGGTCGCACAGATACGCAGTATTTT. This chain uses TRBV7-3 with TRBJ2-3, with 10 bases lining up with TRBD2. Germline V gene data show CDR1 as SGHTA and CDR2 as FQGTGA. The ends lost 0 bases at V and 1 base at J; junction bases unmatched: 7. The CDR3 sequence is 18 residues long.

The J gene is TRBJ2-7, the V gene TRBV18; tentatively, D is TRBD2 (6 bases). The CDR3 is 14 residues long. Germline V gene data show CDR1 as KGHSH and CDR2 as LQKENI. V shed 3 bases and J shed 6 bases, with 15 bases lying between them. CDR3 in DNA: TGTGCCAGCTCACCCGGGGCTTGGGGGGTCGAGCAGTACTTC. Its protein is CASSPGAWGVEQYF.

For this clone: The sample carries other DNA sequences with the same CDR3. The CDR3 DNA sequence: TGTGCCAGCAGCTTATTGGGAGATACGCAGTATTTT. The encoded protein is CASSLLGDTQYF. The chain employs TRBV11-2 and TRBJ2-3; D remains ambiguous. V gave up 2 bases and J gave up 5 bases, with 5 bases separating them. Germline V lookup: CDR1 SGHAT, CDR2 FQNNGV. This CDR3 contains 12 residues.

This chain links TRBV5-1 with TRBJ2-3; D could derive from TRBD1 or TRBD2 (5 bases each). This CDR3 has 17 amino acids. Trimming stripped 5 bases from V and 0 bases from J, with 19 bases between. Germline V gene data show CDR1 as SGHRS and CDR2 as YFSETQ. The CDR3 coding sequence is TGCGCCAGCAGTCCCTCCCCCACTTGGGGGAGCACAGATACGCAGTATTTT. This translates into CASSPSPTWGSTDTQYF.

The chain joins TRBV6-5 to TRBJ2-6, with D possibly being TRBD2 (6 bases). The V end was cut by 8 bases, the J end by 2 bases, with 10 bases between. Per the germline V gene, CDR1 is MNHEY and CDR2 is SVGAGI. The CDR3 length is 14 residues. CDR3 region: CASGSGAGANVLTF. The CDR3 DNA reads as TGTGCCAGCGGGTCGGGGGCTGGGGCCAACGTCCTGACTTTC.